One and the same sample provided the 12 T cell receptor beta chains below, sequenced in a study of blood T cell repertoires in COVID-19. Assay: immunoSEQ multiplex PCR; the TCRdb copy retains only in-frame clones and omits some. The sample contains about 210,000 clones, approximately 80% of which appear only once. The material sequenced was peripheral blood. The receptor source for this set is a man aged 50 or older with active or convalescent COVID-19.

The J gene is TRBJ1-2, the V gene TRBV2; 7 bases align to TRBD1. The CDR3 is made up of 14 amino acids. V lost 5 bases, J lost 4 bases, and 7 bases stayed unmatched. The germline V gene encodes CDR1 SNHLY and CDR2 FYNNEI. This CDR3 is CASSNKQGFYGYTF. CDR3 sequence (DNA): TGTGCCAGCAGTAACAAACAGGGGTTCTATGGCTACACCTTC.

V and J are TRBV7-2 and TRBJ1-6, with D uncertain. Trimming stripped 2 bases from V and 2 bases from J, with 13 bases between. The CDR3 is 17 amino acids. The V gene's germline CDR1 is SGHTA and CDR2 FQGNSA. The CDR3 reads CASSLRPHGTYNSPLHF. The CDR3 DNA follows: TGTGCCAGCAGCTTACGACCCCACGGGACCTATAATTCACCCCTCCACTTT.

The V and J genes are TRBV6-1 and TRBJ2-3, with TRBD2 identical over 9 bases. The V and J ends lost 0 bases and 2 bases, in that order; junction bases with no gene match: 9. CDR1 is MNHNS and CDR2 is SASEGT in the germline V gene. The CDR3 length is 18 residues. The CDR3 bases are TGTGCCAGCAGTGAAGCAATCCGACTAGCGGTTAACACAGATACGCAGTATTTT. This sequence encodes CASSEAIRLAVNTDTQYF.

The chain combines TRBV7-2 with TRBJ1-6; 8 positions agree with TRBD1. The V and J ends lost 0 bases and 7 bases, in that order; junction bases with no gene match: 8. CDR1 is SGHTA and CDR2 is FQGNSA in the germline V gene. The CDR3 has 17 residues. CDR3 amino acids: CASSLAGGRGRNSPLHF. The DNA of the CDR3 is TGTGCCAGCAGCTTAGCGGGGGGCAGGGGGCGGAATTCACCCCTCCACTTT.

The rearrangement joins TRBV6-5 to TRBJ2-7; 8 positions agree with TRBD1. The CDR3 spans 13 residues. Germline CDR1 reads MNHEY; CDR2 reads SVGAGI. The ends lost 0 bases at V and 6 bases at J; junction bases unmatched: 1. CDR3 in amino acids: CASSYSDRAEQYV. CDR3 bases: TGTGCCAGCAGTTACTCGGACAGGGCCGAGCAGTACGTC.

This chain links TRBV6-2 or TRBV6-3 with TRBJ2-7; the match to TRBD2 covers 11 bases. V shed 2 bases and J 3 bases; nucleotides not matched to a gene: 18. Germline V gene lookup returns CDR1 MNHEY and CDR2 SVGEGT. This CDR3 is built from 20 residues. The CDR3 loop reads CASSYLTRTSGSGGRYEQYF. As DNA, the CDR3 is TGTGCCAGCAGTTACCTCACGAGGACTAGCGGGTCTGGGGGACGCTACGAGCAGTACTTC.

The DNA for the CDR3 is TGTGCCAGCAGCGCGGGACTTTCCTACAATGAGCAGTTCTTC. It codes for CASSAGLSYNEQFF. The J gene is TRBJ2-1, the V gene TRBV7-6, with D tentatively TRBD2 (6 bases). The ends were cut back, 5 bases at V and 1 base at J, with 9 bases in the middle. Germline V lookup: CDR1 SGHVS, CDR2 FNYEAQ. CDR3 length: 14 residues.

The chain carries TRBV2 and TRBJ2-7; a possible D gene is TRBD1 (6 bases). Germline CDR1 reads SNHLY; CDR2 reads FYNNEI. The CDR3 is 14 amino acids. V dropped 5 bases and J dropped 6 bases, with 17 bases sitting between them. The CDR3 protein is CASSRDTPIGEQYF. CDR3 DNA: TGTGCCAGCAGTCGGGACACCCCGATAGGCGAGCAGTACTTC.

This clone was detected once. V gene TRBV2 combines with J gene TRBJ2-2; no definite D call. The length of the CDR3 is 13 residues. Germline assignment: CDR1 SNHLY and CDR2 FYNNEI. V dropped 8 bases and J dropped 1 base, with 8 bases sitting between them. CDR3 nucleotide sequence: TGTGCCAGCGTGAGAGGGAACACCGGGGAGCTGTTTTTT. Translated, it gives CASVRGNTGELFF.

The rearrangement uses TRBV24-1 and TRBJ2-1, with 7 bases identical to TRBD1. CDR3 length: 14 residues. Unmatched junction bases numbered 6, after V lost 7 bases and J lost 4 bases. Germline lookup yields CDR1 KGHDR and CDR2 SFDVKD. This CDR3 reads CATSDRAPYNEQFF. CDR3 nucleotide sequence: TGTGCCACCAGCGACAGGGCTCCTTACAATGAGCAGTTCTTC.

The rearrangement joins TRBV30 to TRBJ2-7, with D maybe TRBD1 (5 bases). V lost 0 bases, J lost 3 bases, and 18 bases lay in between. Germline-derived CDR1 and CDR2 are GTSNPN and SVGIG (reference sequence). The CDR3 runs to 16 residues. CDR3 nucleotide sequence: TGTGCCTGGAGTGTAAAGAACGGACATAAGGACTACGAGCAGTACGTC. It codes for CAWSVKNGHKDYEQYV.

This clone was found a few times. V is TRBV4-3 and J is TRBJ1-4, with D possibly TRBD1 on 5 matching bases. The V gene's germline CDR1 is LGHNA and CDR2 YSLEER. This CDR3 contains 16 residues. V shed 0 bases and J shed 5 bases, with 13 bases lying between them. The CDR3 DNA reads as TGCGCCAGCAGCCAAGATCTAGGGGCGGGGAATGAAAAACTGTTTTTT. Translated: CASSQDLGAGNEKLFF.